The rows below give T cell receptor beta chains drawn from one sample of a study of neurological immune-mediated disorders. TCRdb fed the 5' RACE reads into MiXCR, producing one record per CDR3 protein. The sample shows around 56,000 distinct CDR3 sequences, around 24% of them seen only once. Specimen: PBMCs. The receptors stem from a man aged 55 to 70 with HTLV-1-associated myelopathy (HAM/TSP). Each CDR3 is given with its conserved first and last residue. The order of the fields is clone size, CDR3 length, D gene, V gene, J gene, CDR3 protein, CDR3 DNA. A D gene is named only where the DNA matches it firmly. Not all rows give a size; the values are once, few, many and, for expanded clones, a class.

abundance: many; len: 14; d_gene: .; v_gene: TRBV3-1; j_gene: TRBJ1-3; CDR3aa: CASSLTGIGNTIYF; CDR3nt: TGTGCCAGCAGCCTTACAGGGATTGGAAACACCATATATTTT
abundance: few; len: 15; d_gene: .; v_gene: TRBV19; j_gene: TRBJ1-1; CDR3aa: CASSISPGDYTEAFF; CDR3nt: TGTGCCAGTAGTATTTCCCCAGGGGATTACACTGAAGCTTTCTTT
abundance: many; len: 14; d_gene: TRBD1; v_gene: TRBV7-3; j_gene: TRBJ2-3; CDR3aa: CASSLTGGWDTQYF; CDR3nt: TGTGCCAGCAGCTTGACAGGGGGCTGGGATACGCAGTATTTT
abundance: many; len: 13; d_gene: .; v_gene: TRBV7-2; j_gene: TRBJ2-7; CDR3aa: CASSFSGSYEQYF; CDR3nt: TGTGCCAGCAGCTTCTCTGGCTCCTACGAGCAGTACTTC
abundance: many; len: 15; d_gene: TRBD2; v_gene: TRBV20-1; j_gene: TRBJ2-5; CDR3aa: CSATRLAGVGETQYF; CDR3nt: TGCAGTGCTACTAGACTAGCGGGAGTCGGGGAGACCCAGTACTTC
abundance: many; len: 15; d_gene: .; v_gene: TRBV29-1; j_gene: TRBJ2-6; CDR3aa: CSARADPSGANVLTF; CDR3nt: TGCAGCGCGCGTGCCGATCCCTCTGGGGCCAACGTCCTGACTTTC
abundance: many; len: 14; d_gene: TRBD1; v_gene: TRBV12-3/TRBV12-4; j_gene: TRBJ2-1; CDR3aa: CASNAGQGENEQFF; CDR3nt: TGTGCCAGCAACGCGGGACAGGGGGAAAATGAGCAGTTCTTC
abundance: many; len: 12; d_gene: .; v_gene: TRBV7-2; j_gene: TRBJ2-1; CDR3aa: CASLPGLNEQFF; CDR3nt: TGTGCCAGCCTACCCGGTCTCAATGAGCAGTTCTTC
abundance: .; len: 14; d_gene: .; v_gene: TRBV27; j_gene: TRBJ1-1; CDR3aa: CASKQVFRNTEAFF; CDR3nt: TGTGCCAGCAAGCAGGTTTTTAGGAACACTGAAGCTTTCTTT
abundance: many; len: 17; d_gene: .; v_gene: TRBV20-1; j_gene: TRBJ1-1; CDR3aa: CSARDRVTWGLNTEAFF; CDR3nt: TGCAGTGCTAGAGATCGGGTCACATGGGGATTGAACACTGAAGCTTTCTTT
abundance: many; len: 13; d_gene: .; v_gene: TRBV29-1; j_gene: TRBJ2-5; CDR3aa: CSVVWGQGETQYF; CDR3nt: TGCAGCGTTGTGTGGGGGCAAGGAGAGACCCAGTACTTC
abundance: many; len: 14; d_gene: .; v_gene: TRBV15; j_gene: TRBJ2-5; CDR3aa: CATSRGGARETQYF; CDR3nt: TGTGCCACCAGCAGAGGGGGGGCTCGGGAGACCCAGTACTTC
abundance: many; len: 14; d_gene: .; v_gene: TRBV5-1; j_gene: TRBJ2-3; CDR3aa: CASSPGTDTDTQYF; CDR3nt: TGCGCCAGCAGCCCCGGGACCGACACAGATACGCAGTATTTT
abundance: many; len: 14; d_gene: TRBD2; v_gene: TRBV20-1; j_gene: TRBJ2-7; CDR3aa: CSAKPRGLAYEQYF; CDR3nt: TGCAGTGCTAAGCCCCGAGGACTAGCCTACGAGCAGTACTTC
abundance: many; len: 16; d_gene: .; v_gene: TRBV5-1; j_gene: TRBJ2-2; CDR3aa: CASSLVEGGITGELFF; CDR3nt: TGCGCCAGCAGCTTGGTTGAAGGGGGTATCACCGGGGAGCTGTTTTTT
abundance: many; len: 14; d_gene: .; v_gene: TRBV3-1; j_gene: TRBJ1-5; CDR3aa: CASSFRGSNQPQHF; CDR3nt: TGTGCCAGCAGCTTCAGGGGTAGCAATCAGCCCCAGCATTTT
abundance: many; len: 13; d_gene: .; v_gene: TRBV5-1; j_gene: TRBJ2-7; CDR3aa: CASRRDSPGEQYF; CDR3nt: TGCGCCAGCAGGAGGGACTCCCCGGGGGAGCAGTACTTC
abundance: many; len: 12; d_gene: .; v_gene: TRBV10-3; j_gene: TRBJ2-5; CDR3aa: CAISQYQETQYF; CDR3nt: TGTGCCATCAGCCAGTACCAAGAGACCCAGTACTTC
abundance: .; len: 14; d_gene: TRBD1; v_gene: TRBV12-3/TRBV12-4; j_gene: TRBJ1-1; CDR3aa: CASSLRTGGTEAFF; CDR3nt: TGTGCCAGCAGTTTACGGACAGGGGGCACTGAAGCTTTCTTT
abundance: .; len: 13; d_gene: .; v_gene: TRBV29-1; j_gene: TRBJ1-1; CDR3aa: CSVEARMNTEAFF; CDR3nt: TGCAGCGTTGAGGCCAGAATGAACACTGAAGCTTTCTTT
abundance: .; len: 12; d_gene: .; v_gene: TRBV28; j_gene: TRBJ1-2; CDR3aa: CASSLSSYGYTF; CDR3nt: TGTGCCAGCAGTTTATCAAGCTATGGCTACACCTTC
abundance: many; len: 15; d_gene: .; v_gene: TRBV4-1; j_gene: TRBJ1-4; CDR3aa: CASSRFEGKGEKLFF; CDR3nt: TGCGCCAGCAGCCGATTTGAGGGGAAGGGTGAAAAACTGTTTTTT
abundance: many; len: 18; d_gene: TRBD2; v_gene: TRBV20-1; j_gene: TRBJ2-1; CDR3aa: CSARDWGLATSSYNEQFF; CDR3nt: TGCAGTGCTAGAGATTGGGGACTAGCGACTAGCTCCTACAATGAGCAGTTCTTC
abundance: .; len: 16; d_gene: TRBD2; v_gene: TRBV5-1; j_gene: TRBJ2-3; CDR3aa: CASSFGWGRATDTQYF; CDR3nt: TGCGCCAGCAGCTTCGGTTGGGGGAGGGCGACAGATACGCAGTATTTT
abundance: many; len: 16; d_gene: .; v_gene: TRBV7-9; j_gene: TRBJ2-3; CDR3aa: CASSQQGNLLTDTQYF; CDR3nt: TGTGCCAGCAGCCAACAGGGCAACCTCCTCACAGATACGCAGTATTTT
abundance: many; len: 15; d_gene: TRBD2; v_gene: TRBV6-5; j_gene: TRBJ2-1; CDR3aa: CASRLPSGRPILEFF; CDR3nt: TGTGCCAGCAGGCTTCCTAGCGGGAGGCCCATTCTGGAGTTCTTC
abundance: .; len: 10; d_gene: TRBD2; v_gene: TRBV2; j_gene: TRBJ2-4; CDR3aa: CASLGGAWYF; CDR3nt: TGTGCCAGCCTCGGGGGGGCTTGGTACTTC
abundance: many; len: 16; d_gene: TRBD1; v_gene: TRBV5-1; j_gene: TRBJ2-1; CDR3aa: CASSLGPGTGANEQFF; CDR3nt: TGCGCCAGCAGCTTGGGCCCCGGGACAGGGGCCAATGAGCAGTTCTTC
abundance: many; len: 12; d_gene: .; v_gene: TRBV29-1; j_gene: TRBJ1-5; CDR3aa: CSAAGSNQPQHF; CDR3nt: TGCAGCGCTGCCGGGAGTAATCAGCCCCAGCATTTT
abundance: many; len: 14; d_gene: .; v_gene: TRBV5-1; j_gene: TRBJ1-5; CDR3aa: CASSPEPDIQPQHF; CDR3nt: TGCGCCAGCAGCCCCGAACCCGACATTCAGCCCCAGCATTTT
abundance: many; len: 17; d_gene: TRBD2; v_gene: TRBV5-1; j_gene: TRBJ2-1; CDR3aa: CASSLDGLAGGINEQFF; CDR3nt: TGCGCCAGCAGCTTGGACGGGCTAGCGGGAGGTATAAATGAGCAGTTCTTC
abundance: once; len: 12; d_gene: .; v_gene: TRBV24-1; j_gene: TRBJ2-5; CDR3aa: CATSDLGETQYF; CDR3nt: TGTGCCACCAGTGACCTCGGGGAGACCCAGTACTTC
abundance: many; len: 14; d_gene: .; v_gene: TRBV9; j_gene: TRBJ2-1; CDR3aa: CASSPGRPYNEQFF; CDR3nt: TGTGCCAGCAGCCCCGGGAGACCCTACAATGAGCAGTTCTTC
abundance: many; len: 14; d_gene: .; v_gene: TRBV3-1; j_gene: TRBJ2-1; CDR3aa: CASSPIARVPLRFF; CDR3nt: TGTGCCAGCAGCCCCATAGCAAGAGTACCTTTGAGGTTCTTC
abundance: many; len: 16; d_gene: TRBD2; v_gene: TRBV6-5; j_gene: TRBJ2-1; CDR3aa: CASSYSGISGSDEQFF; CDR3nt: TGTGCCAGCAGTTACTCGGGAATTAGCGGGAGCGATGAGCAGTTCTTC
abundance: many; len: 17; d_gene: TRBD2; v_gene: TRBV18; j_gene: TRBJ2-5; CDR3aa: CASSPLSQREGLETQYF; CDR3nt: TGTGCCAGCTCACCACTAAGTCAGCGGGAGGGCCTCGAGACCCAGTACTTC
abundance: .; len: 15; d_gene: TRBD1; v_gene: TRBV5-6; j_gene: TRBJ1-6; CDR3aa: CASSLRTGLASPLHF; CDR3nt: TGTGCCAGCAGCTTACGGACAGGACTTGCGTCACCCCTCCACTTT
abundance: .; len: 12; d_gene: .; v_gene: TRBV7-2; j_gene: TRBJ2-3; CDR3aa: CASSLVGRTQYF; CDR3nt: TGTGCCAGCAGCCTGGTGGGGAGGACGCAGTATTTT
abundance: many; len: 14; d_gene: .; v_gene: TRBV3-1; j_gene: TRBJ1-2; CDR3aa: CASSTADYNYGYTF; CDR3nt: TGTGCCAGCAGTACAGCCGATTATAACTATGGCTACACCTTC
abundance: many; len: 16; d_gene: TRBD2; v_gene: TRBV5-1; j_gene: TRBJ2-1; CDR3aa: CASSSVAGDSYNEQFF; CDR3nt: TGCGCCAGCAGCTCGGTAGCGGGAGACTCCTACAATGAGCAGTTCTTC
abundance: .; len: 15; d_gene: .; v_gene: TRBV19; j_gene: TRBJ2-1; CDR3aa: CASSIDGSSYNEQFF; CDR3nt: TGTGCCAGTAGCATCGACGGTAGCTCCTACAATGAGCAGTTCTTC
abundance: many; len: 15; d_gene: TRBD1; v_gene: TRBV7-2; j_gene: TRBJ1-1; CDR3aa: CASSLAGTANTEAFF; CDR3nt: TGTGCCAGCAGCTTAGCAGGGACAGCTAACACTGAAGCTTTCTTT
abundance: many; len: 14; d_gene: TRBD1; v_gene: TRBV29-1; j_gene: TRBJ2-2; CDR3aa: CSATGGTNTGELFF; CDR3nt: TGCAGCGCCACAGGGGGCACGAACACCGGGGAGCTGTTTTTT
abundance: many; len: 16; d_gene: .; v_gene: TRBV20-1; j_gene: TRBJ1-3; CDR3aa: CSARAAGHFSGNTIYF; CDR3nt: TGCAGTGCTAGAGCAGCGGGACACTTCTCTGGAAACACCATATATTTT
abundance: once; len: 13; d_gene: .; v_gene: TRBV2; j_gene: TRBJ1-1; CDR3aa: CASNRLTNTEAFF; CDR3nt: TGTGCCAGCAACCGTCTGACGAACACTGAAGCTTTCTTT
abundance: few; len: 15; d_gene: .; v_gene: TRBV5-1; j_gene: TRBJ1-1; CDR3aa: CASSLGLTRGSEAFF; CDR3nt: TGCGCCAGCAGCTTGGGCCTCACGCGGGGGTCTGAAGCTTTCTTT
abundance: .; len: 13; d_gene: .; v_gene: TRBV9; j_gene: TRBJ2-1; CDR3aa: CASSVDGSNEQFF; CDR3nt: TGTGCCAGCAGCGTCGACGGGAGTAATGAGCAGTTCTTC
abundance: .; len: 13; d_gene: .; v_gene: TRBV12-3/TRBV12-4; j_gene: TRBJ2-1; CDR3aa: CASSLPWGTQQFF; CDR3nt: TGTGCCAGCAGTCTCCCCTGGGGGACCCAGCAGTTCTTC
abundance: .; len: 14; d_gene: .; v_gene: TRBV6-5; j_gene: TRBJ2-1; CDR3aa: CASTGANSYNEQFF; CDR3nt: TGTGCCAGCACGGGCGCAAACTCCTACAATGAGCAGTTCTTC
abundance: many; len: 14; d_gene: .; v_gene: TRBV3-1; j_gene: TRBJ1-1; CDR3aa: CASSQVGENTEAFF; CDR3nt: TGTGCCAGCAGCCAAGTCGGGGAGAACACTGAAGCTTTCTTT
abundance: many; len: 16; d_gene: .; v_gene: TRBV5-5; j_gene: TRBJ2-5; CDR3aa: CASTPLPGTSRETQYF; CDR3nt: TGTGCCAGCACCCCTCTTCCGGGAACGTCTCGGGAGACCCAGTACTTC
abundance: many; len: 11; d_gene: .; v_gene: TRBV12-3/TRBV12-4; j_gene: TRBJ2-5; CDR3aa: CASRYGETQYF; CDR3nt: TGTGCCAGCAGATACGGGGAGACCCAGTACTTC
abundance: many; len: 12; d_gene: .; v_gene: TRBV12-3/TRBV12-4; j_gene: TRBJ1-6; CDR3aa: CASSSRASPLHF; CDR3nt: TGTGCCAGCAGTAGCCGGGCGTCACCCCTCCACTTT
abundance: few; len: 14; d_gene: .; v_gene: TRBV18; j_gene: TRBJ2-7; CDR3aa: CASSHGESYREQYF; CDR3nt: TGTGCCAGCTCACACGGGGAGAGTTATCGGGAGCAGTACTTC